This is a list of T cell receptor beta chains from one sample in a study of blood T cell repertoires in COVID-19. The method was immunoSEQ multiplex PCR; TCRdb's version includes in-frame clones alone and lacks a portion of them. The top ten hold about a sixth of the sample, which has 150,000 to 200,000 clones, around three quarters seen once. The sequenced sample consisted of PBMCs or T cells enriched from blood (not recorded which). These receptors were taken from a woman between 45 and 65 years old with acute COVID-19. Both conserved end residues are part of each CDR3. A D gene is named only where the DNA matches it firmly. Size is omitted from some rows. Given values are once, few, many or a class for expanded clones.

d_gene	v_gene	j_gene	abundance	CDR3aa	CDR3nt
TRBD1	TRBV18	TRBJ1-1	-	CASSQGQGALAEAFF	TGTGCCAGCTCACAGGGACAGGGGGCCCTAGCTGAAGCTTTCTTT
-	TRBV7-6	TRBJ1-2	-	CASSLEQVLGYTF	TGTGCCAGCAGCTTAGAACAGGTCCTGGGCTACACCTTC
-	TRBV27	TRBJ2-1	-	CASSPQAPRGYNEQFF	TGTGCCAGCAGTCCCCAGGCGCCCCGGGGCTACAATGAGCAGTTCTTC
-	TRBV21-1	TRBJ1-2	-	CASSPSRCGGANYGYTF	TGTGCCAGCAGCCCATCAAGATGCGGGGGCGCTAACTATGGCTACACCTTC
-	TRBV6-2/TRBV6-3	TRBJ2-1	-	CASSKTHSSYNEQFF	TGTGCCAGCAGTAAGACGCACAGCTCCTACAATGAGCAGTTCTTC
-	TRBV2	TRBJ1-1	-	CASSDRGWNTEAFF	TGTGCCAGCAGTGATCGGGGGTGGAACACTGAAGCTTTCTTT
-	TRBV10-3	TRBJ2-3	once	CAISESTTKDTQYF	TGTGCCATCAGCGAATCGACAACAAAGGATACGCAGTATTTT
TRBD2	TRBV5-4	TRBJ2-3	-	CASRLAGASTDTQYF	TGTGCCAGCAGATTGGCGGGAGCTAGCACAGATACGCAGTATTTT
-	TRBV6-2/TRBV6-3	TRBJ1-5	-	CASSPLQVGQPQHF	TGTGCCAGCAGCCCCTTACAGGTCGGGCAGCCCCAGCATTTT
TRBD2	TRBV19	TRBJ2-5	-	CASADAGGETQYF	TGTGCCAGTGCTGATGCGGGGGGAGAGACCCAGTACTTC
-	TRBV7-9	TRBJ1-3	once	CASSKQGHISGNTIYF	TGTGCCAGCAGCAAACAGGGACATATCTCTGGAAACACCATATATTTT
-	TRBV2	TRBJ1-1	-	CASSGTPNTEAFF	TGTGCCAGCAGCGGGACACCGAACACTGAAGCTTTCTTT
-	TRBV19	TRBJ1-5	-	CASRVDRSGNQPQHF	TGTGCCAGTAGGGTGGATAGGTCAGGGAATCAGCCCCAGCATTTT
-	TRBV6-1	TRBJ1-6	-	CASSETTGLSPLHF	TGTGCCAGCAGTGAAACAACAGGGTTATCACCCCTCCACTTT
-	TRBV4-1	TRBJ1-2	-	CASSQADRENYGYTF	TGCGCCAGCAGCCAAGCGGACAGAGAAAACTATGGCTACACCTTC
-	TRBV18	TRBJ1-4	-	CASSPRQGRDEKLFF	TGTGCCAGCTCACCACGGCAAGGGCGGGATGAAAAACTGTTTTTT
-	TRBV6-5	TRBJ1-6	-	CASSSQTGDGSPLHF	TGTGCCAGCAGTTCTCAGACAGGTGATGGGTCACCCCTCCACTTT
-	TRBV18	TRBJ1-1	once	CASSRVRNTEAFF	TGTGCCAGCTCTCGAGTTCGGAACACTGAAGCTTTCTTT
-	TRBV28	TRBJ1-2	-	CATSGGAGGSYGYTF	TGTGCCACCTCTGGGGGGGCCGGGGGGAGCTATGGCTACACCTTC
-	TRBV6-6	TRBJ2-5	few	CASSYSKTQPQETQYF	TGTGCCAGCAGTTACTCGAAGACTCAACCCCAAGAGACCCAGTACTTC
-	TRBV7-9	TRBJ2-2	-	CASSPIAGSRRINTGELFF	TGTGCCAGCAGCCCCATCGCGGGGAGCCGGAGAATAAACACCGGGGAGCTGTTTTTT
TRBD1	TRBV30	TRBJ1-5	-	CAWSGGRDQPQHF	TGTGCCTGGTCAGGGGGTAGGGATCAGCCCCAGCATTTT
-	TRBV5-1	TRBJ2-3	-	CASSSGQFTDTQYF	TGCGCCAGCAGCTCGGGACAATTCACAGATACGCAGTATTTT
-	TRBV11-2	TRBJ1-6	-	CASSAMRGQNSPLHF	TGTGCCAGCAGCGCAATGCGGGGCCAAAATTCACCCCTCCACTTT
-	TRBV5-4	TRBJ1-4	once	CASSYNSEKLFF	TGTGCCAGCAGCTACAACAGCGAAAAACTGTTTTTT
TRBD1	TRBV19	TRBJ1-1	-	CASSVDRALGTEAFF	TGTGCCAGTAGTGTGGACAGGGCCCTGGGCACTGAAGCTTTCTTT
-	TRBV5-1	TRBJ1-1	once	CASSSRVGTEAFF	TGCGCCAGCAGCTCCAGGGTTGGCACTGAAGCTTTCTTT
-	TRBV4-1	TRBJ1-4	-	CASSHSGEEKLFF	TGCGCCAGCAGCCATTCCGGGGAGGAAAAACTGTTTTTT
TRBD1	TRBV10-3	TRBJ1-2	-	CAISETGTGTNGYTF	TGTGCCATCAGTGAAACCGGGACAGGGACTAATGGCTACACCTTC
-	TRBV29-1	TRBJ2-1	-	CSVEGLLGNLYNEQFF	TGCAGCGTTGAAGGCCTCCTAGGAAACCTATACAATGAGCAGTTCTTC
TRBD1	TRBV12-5	TRBJ1-1	-	CASGLEQGEKPFF	TGTGCTAGTGGTTTAGAGCAGGGGGAAAAACCTTTCTTT
-	TRBV30	TRBJ1-1	many	CAWATGNTEAFF	TGTGCCTGGGCGACAGGGAACACTGAAGCTTTCTTT
-	TRBV2	TRBJ1-6	few	CASIFSPGQESPLHF	TGTGCCAGCATTTTCTCTCCGGGACAAGAGTCACCCCTCCACTTT
TRBD1	TRBV7-2	TRBJ1-3	-	CASSPGGAGNTIYF	TGTGCCAGCAGCCCAGGGGGCGCTGGAAACACCATATATTTT
TRBD1	TRBV19	TRBJ1-2	-	CASSTGTGPYGYTF	TGTGCCAGTAGCACCGGGACAGGCCCTTATGGCTACACCTTC
-	TRBV5-1	TRBJ2-3	-	CASSASPDTQYF	TGCGCCAGCAGCGCGTCCCCAGATACGCAGTATTTT
-	TRBV10-1	TRBJ2-2	few	CASQLTLGTGELFF	TGCGCCAGCCAACTAACCCTAGGCACCGGGGAGCTGTTTTTT
TRBD1	TRBV9	TRBJ1-2	-	CASSVEQRRGPYGYTF	TGTGCCAGCAGCGTAGAACAGCGCAGGGGGCCCTATGGCTACACCTTC
-	TRBV5-1	TRBJ2-3	-	CASSLAGGPYTDTQYF	TGCGCCAGCAGCTTGGCGGGGGGCCCATACACAGATACGCAGTATTTT
-	TRBV10-3	TRBJ1-2	-	CAISESNPDISNPNYGYTF	TGTGCCATCAGTGAGTCTAACCCGGACATCTCCAACCCTAACTATGGCTACACCTTC
TRBD2	TRBV10-3	TRBJ2-1	-	CAIKGGGADEQFF	TGTGCCATCAAGGGCGGGGGGGCTGATGAGCAGTTCTTC
-	TRBV7-2	TRBJ1-5	once	CASSLGPGTNQPQHF	TGTGCCAGCAGCTTAGGGCCCGGGACAAATCAGCCCCAGCATTTT
-	TRBV28	TRBJ2-4	-	CASSLSRMAKNIQYF	TGTGCCAGCAGTTTAAGCCGTATGGCCAAAAACATTCAGTACTTC